What follows describes a single T cell receptor (beta chain). Its antigen is still unknown. This record comes from a study of shared clonotypes between healthy human individuals. General study points: The four-donor shared clonotypes exceeded non-shared clonotypes in generation probability, with non-shared ones scoring lower.

Naive-designated CD8 cells lacked CD45RO, were positively enriched for CCR7, and omitted terminally differentiated effector memory CD45RA+ cells. The protocol was immunoSEQ multiplex PCR, while the TCRdb copy is restricted to in-frame clones and leaves out a portion. The sample lists millions of clones; about 92% were seen once. This TCR was sampled from a man between 18 and 29 years old in good health. Some clones in this sample may be carry-over from other donors' samples. Sequences were obtained from naive CD8+ T cells from PBMCs.

The CDR3 region is CASSPTRVLAVYNEQFF. CDR3 nucleotide sequence: TGTGCCAGCAGCCCGACACGAGTATTAGCAGTATACAATGAGCAGTTCTTC. The genes are TRBV11-2 and TRBJ2-1, with D uncertain. The germline V gene has CDR1 SGHAT and CDR2 FQNNGV. This CDR3 has 17 residues. V lost 5 bases, J lost 4 bases, and 21 bases lay in between. The entire variable domain, with the rest obtained from reference TRBV11-2 and TRBJ2-1, is as follows: EAGVAQSPRYKIIEKRQSVAFWCNPISGHATLYWYQQILGQGPKLLIQFQNNGVVDDSQLPKDRFSAERLKGVDSTLKIQPAKLEDSAVYLCASSPTRVLAVYNEQFFGPGTRLTVL.